The TCR beta chain under discussion was sequenced for a study of blood T cell repertoires in COVID-19. Overall study context: The United States, Italy and Spain supplied acute and convalescent COVID-19 samples.

Produced via immunoSEQ multiplex PCR; TCRdb's table is partial and in-frame only. The sample consists of more than 55,000 clones, around 91% of them appearing once. There are 16 residues in the CDR3. Trimming removed 5 bases from V and 8 bases from J; junction bases left unmatched: 12. The V gene's germline CDR1 is SGHTA and CDR2 FQGNSA. The sample comprised peripheral blood. The gene calls are TRBV7-2 and TRBJ2-2, with 9 positions matching TRBD2. The TCR originated in a woman in her fifties or sixties with COVID-19, enrolled during active disease. CDR3 coding DNA: TGTGCCAGCAGCCCGGGGGGTAGCGGGAGAGCTGGGGAGCTGTTTTTT. Amino acids: CASSPGGSGRAGELFF.